This TCR beta chain was found in a study of blood T cell repertoires in COVID-19. Overall study: PBMCs, B-cell-depleted T cells, or T cells were the source of the cDNA or gDNA that made up the material.

Assay: immunoSEQ multiplex PCR; the TCRdb copy retains only in-frame clones and omits some. The sample holds about 96,000 clones, about 90% seen once. This clone has only one observation. This CDR3 is built from 14 residues. CDR1 and CDR2 (germline): LGHDT, YNNKEL (reference sequence). V shed 5 bases and J shed 4 bases, with 12 bases lying between them. Specimen: peripheral blood. This TCR derives from a human donor with COVID-19, enrolled during active disease. The donor label of this sample is uncertain. This chain uses TRBV3-1 (or the pseudogene TRBV3-2) with TRBJ2-1; TRBD1 is a possible D gene (5 bases). CDR3 loop: CASSYIDRYNEQFF. CDR3 nucleotides: TGTGCCAGCAGCTACATAGACAGATACAATGAGCAGTTCTTC.